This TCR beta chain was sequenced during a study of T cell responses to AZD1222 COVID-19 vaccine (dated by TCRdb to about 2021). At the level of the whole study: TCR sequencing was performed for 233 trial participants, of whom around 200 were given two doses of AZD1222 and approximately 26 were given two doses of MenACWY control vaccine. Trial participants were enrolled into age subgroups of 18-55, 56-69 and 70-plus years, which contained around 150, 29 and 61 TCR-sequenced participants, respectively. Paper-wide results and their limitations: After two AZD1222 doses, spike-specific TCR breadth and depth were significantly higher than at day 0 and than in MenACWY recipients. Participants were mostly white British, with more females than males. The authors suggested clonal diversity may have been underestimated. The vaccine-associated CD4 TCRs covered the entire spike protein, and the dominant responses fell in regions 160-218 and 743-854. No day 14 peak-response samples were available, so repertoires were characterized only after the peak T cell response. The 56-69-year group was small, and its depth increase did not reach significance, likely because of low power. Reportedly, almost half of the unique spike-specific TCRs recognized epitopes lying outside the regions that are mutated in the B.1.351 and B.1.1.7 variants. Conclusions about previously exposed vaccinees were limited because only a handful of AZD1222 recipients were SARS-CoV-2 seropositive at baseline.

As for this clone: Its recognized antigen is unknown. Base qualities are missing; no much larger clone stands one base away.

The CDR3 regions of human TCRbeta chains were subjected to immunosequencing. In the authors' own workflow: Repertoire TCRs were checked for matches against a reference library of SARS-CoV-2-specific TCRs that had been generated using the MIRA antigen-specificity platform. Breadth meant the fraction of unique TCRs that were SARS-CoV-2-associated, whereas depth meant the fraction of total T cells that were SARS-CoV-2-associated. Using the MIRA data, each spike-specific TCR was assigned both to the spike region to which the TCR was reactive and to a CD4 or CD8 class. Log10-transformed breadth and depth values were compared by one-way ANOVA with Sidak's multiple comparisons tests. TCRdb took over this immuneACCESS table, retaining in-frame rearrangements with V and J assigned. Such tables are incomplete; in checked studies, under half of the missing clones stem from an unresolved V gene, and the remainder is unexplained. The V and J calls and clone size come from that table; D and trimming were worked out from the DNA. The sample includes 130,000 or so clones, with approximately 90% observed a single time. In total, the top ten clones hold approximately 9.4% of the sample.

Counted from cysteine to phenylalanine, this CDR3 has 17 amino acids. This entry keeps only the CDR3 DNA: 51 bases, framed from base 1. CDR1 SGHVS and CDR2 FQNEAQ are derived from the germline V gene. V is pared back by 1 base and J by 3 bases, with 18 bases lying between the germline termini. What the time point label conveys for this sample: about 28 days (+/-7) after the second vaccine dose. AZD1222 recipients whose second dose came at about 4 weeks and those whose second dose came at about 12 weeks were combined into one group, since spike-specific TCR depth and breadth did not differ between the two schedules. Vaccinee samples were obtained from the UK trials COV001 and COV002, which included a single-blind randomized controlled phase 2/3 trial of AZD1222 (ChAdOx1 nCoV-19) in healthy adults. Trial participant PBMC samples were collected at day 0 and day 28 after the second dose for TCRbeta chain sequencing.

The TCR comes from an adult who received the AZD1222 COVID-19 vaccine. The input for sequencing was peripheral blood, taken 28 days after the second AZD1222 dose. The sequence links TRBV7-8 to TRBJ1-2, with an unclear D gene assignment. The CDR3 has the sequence CASSLVRVTLPDYGYTF. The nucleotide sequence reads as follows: TGTGCCAGCAGCTTAGTTCGGGTAACCTTACCGGACTATGGCTACACCTTC.